A selection of T cell receptor beta chains follows, all from one sample in a study of vaccination and CD4 T cells after COVID-19. MiXCR, applied by TCRdb to the PCR reads, yields one record per CDR3 protein. The sample has tens of thousands of distinct CDR3 sequences; under 75% are singletons. Antigen specificity for these receptors is unknown. The sample taken for sequencing was CD4+ T cells from blood, cultured in vitro. The receptors were gathered from a human donor who had recovered from COVID-19. Each CDR3 is given with its conserved first and last residue. D genes are given only for firm matches. Clone sizes are given selectively: once, few, many, or a class where the clone is expanded.

size	J	D	V	DNA	CDR3
-	TRBJ2-4	-	TRBV30	TGTGCCTGGAGTGGCACAAACAAAAACATTCAGTACTTC	CAWSGTNKNIQYF
-	TRBJ2-5	TRBD2	TRBV28	TGTGCCAGCGCTACTAGCGGGGAGACCCAGTACTTC	CASATSGETQYF
-	TRBJ2-2	TRBD2	TRBV6-1	TGTGCCAGCAAGGGGACTACCACCGGGGAGCTGTTTTTT	CASKGTTTGELFF
once	TRBJ1-5	-	TRBV6-1	TGTGCCAGCAGGGCCGGGGACGGGTTCAATCAGCCCCAGCATTTT	CASRAGDGFNQPQHF
-	TRBJ2-3	-	TRBV10-1	TGCGCCAGCAGTGAGTCCTACGGGATCACAGATACGCAGTATTTT	CASSESYGITDTQYF
-	TRBJ1-3	-	TRBV24-1	TGTGCCACCAGTGATCACTACTCCCCCACCATATATTTT	CATSDHYSPTIYF
-	TRBJ2-7	-	TRBV12-3/TRBV12-4	TGTGCCAGCAGTTTCCGTACGGTGATTGGGCGTCAGAGCTCCTACGAGCAGTACTTC	CASSFRTVIGRQSSYEQYF
once	TRBJ1-5	-	TRBV15	TGTGCCACCACCGGACAGCCCAATCAGCCCCAGCATTTT	CATTGQPNQPQHF
once	TRBJ1-1	-	TRBV27	TGTGCCAGCAGTCCTACGGTGAGGACCGGGGGGACTGAAGCTTTCTTT	CASSPTVRTGGTEAFF
-	TRBJ2-1	TRBD2	TRBV27	TGTGCCAGCAGTTTAGTAGCGGGAGGGCCTAATGAGCAGTTCTTC	CASSLVAGGPNEQFF
-	TRBJ2-5	TRBD2	TRBV2	TGTGCCAGTTCGGCGGGGGGGCAAGAGACCCAGTACTTC	CASSAGGQETQYF
-	TRBJ1-3	-	TRBV29-1	TGCAGCGTCCTGCCCCGGGCCAGCTCTGGAAACACCATATATTTT	CSVLPRASSGNTIYF
few	TRBJ2-5	TRBD2	TRBV10-3	TGTGCCAGCCGGACTAGCGGGAGGGAGACCCAGTACTTC	CASRTSGRETQYF
-	TRBJ2-5	-	TRBV20-1	TGCAGTGCTAGAGATGATCCGCAGAGAAACCAGTACTTC	CSARDDPQRNQYF
-	TRBJ1-2	TRBD1	TRBV6-1	TGTGCCAGCAGTCCGGGACAGCACTATGGCTACACCTTC	CASSPGQHYGYTF
-	TRBJ1-3	TRBD1	TRBV12-3/TRBV12-4	TGTGCCAGCAGTCCGGGACAGGGGACATCTGGAAACACCATATATTTT	CASSPGQGTSGNTIYF
-	TRBJ1-2	-	TRBV6-1	TGTGCCAGCAGTGAGATTCTCGAATATGGCTACACCTTC	CASSEILEYGYTF
-	TRBJ1-2	TRBD1	TRBV7-2	TGTGCCAGCAGTAAAGCGGTCAGGGGGGACTATGGCTACACCTTC	CASSKAVRGDYGYTF
-	TRBJ2-1	-	TRBV27	TGTGCCAGCAGTCCCCGGGGGCTCAGGGCCTACAATGAGCAGTTCTTC	CASSPRGLRAYNEQFF
-	TRBJ2-1	TRBD1	TRBV27	TGTGCCAGCAGATCCCCCGGGACAGGGAAAAGGAGTGAGCAGTTCTTC	CASRSPGTGKRSEQFF
once	TRBJ2-1	-	TRBV5-4	TGTGCCAGCAGCCCAATCGGGCCAACCTACAATGAGCAGTTCTTC	CASSPIGPTYNEQFF
-	TRBJ2-7	TRBD1	TRBV24-1	TGTGCCACCAGTCGGACAGGGGCATACGAGCAGTACTTC	CATSRTGAYEQYF
-	TRBJ2-3	TRBD2	TRBV30	TGTGCCTGGACTACCACCGGACTAGCGGGAGGATTCCGCACAGATACGCAGTATTTT	CAWTTTGLAGGFRTDTQYF
-	TRBJ1-1	-	TRBV2	TGTGCCGGCAAGGAGATTAGTGGGGGGGGCACTGAAGCTTTCTTT	CAGKEISGGGTEAFF
-	TRBJ2-2	TRBD1	TRBV6-5	TGTGCCAGCAGTTACACCGGACAGGGGGCGCCCGGGGAGCTGTTTTTT	CASSYTGQGAPGELFF
-	TRBJ1-5	TRBD1	TRBV20-1	TGCAGTGCTAGAGGCCCGACAGGGCAGCCCCAGCATTTT	CSARGPTGQPQHF
-	TRBJ1-1	-	TRBV6-1	TGTGCCAGCACACTCGTCCTACTGATGAACACTGAAGCTTTCTTT	CASTLVLLMNTEAFF
-	TRBJ2-3	-	TRBV2	TGTGCCAGCAGGATGACAGACCAAGGAGCAGATACGCAGTATTTT	CASRMTDQGADTQYF
-	TRBJ1-5	TRBD1	TRBV12-3/TRBV12-4	TGTGCCAGCAGTTTAGTGGGGACAGGGGATCAGCCCCAGCATTTT	CASSLVGTGDQPQHF
-	TRBJ2-5	TRBD2	TRBV30	TGTGCCTGCACAGCCGGACTAGCGGGAGGGTTAGAGACCCAGTACTTC	CACTAGLAGGLETQYF
-	TRBJ1-2	-	TRBV20-1	TGCAGTGCTAGAGTAGGGCAGTCCCACTATGGCTACACCTTC	CSARVGQSHYGYTF
-	TRBJ1-2	-	TRBV10-3	TGTGCCATCAGTGAGGGCCCCGCCTATGGCTACACCTTC	CAISEGPAYGYTF
-	TRBJ1-2	-	TRBV6-1	TGTGCCAGCAGCCCACCCTCGCGAGTAAGCTACACCTTC	CASSPPSRVSYTF
-	TRBJ1-1	-	TRBV28	TGTGCCAGCAGAGTGGTTTTGAAGGCCCACACTGAAGCTTTCTTT	CASRVVLKAHTEAFF
few	TRBJ2-2	TRBD2	TRBV7-9	TGTGCCAGCAGCTTCGGTAGCGGGAGAAGCGGGGAGCTGTTTTTT	CASSFGSGRSGELFF
-	TRBJ2-4	-	TRBV6-5	TGTGCCAGCAGTTACACGATGACAGTCCCCAAGAACATTCAGTACTTC	CASSYTMTVPKNIQYF
-	TRBJ1-5	TRBD1	TRBV20-1	TGCAGTGCGCCTACAGGGGGCAATCAGCCCCAGCATTTT	CSAPTGGNQPQHF
once	TRBJ1-2	-	TRBV20-1	TGCAGTGCTAGAGATACGAATGTCTATGGCTACACCTTC	CSARDTNVYGYTF
few	TRBJ2-5	-	TRBV7-2	TGTGCCAGCAGCTTGTGGTACCAAGAGACCCAGTACTTC	CASSLWYQETQYF
-	TRBJ2-3	TRBD1	TRBV10-3	TGTGCCATCAGTGGGTTTGGGACAGGGGGCCACACAGATACGCAGTATTTT	CAISGFGTGGHTDTQYF
-	TRBJ1-5	-	TRBV6-2/TRBV6-3	TGTGCCAGCAGTTACTCGGGGCAGCCCCAGCATTTT	CASSYSGQPQHF
-	TRBJ2-2	TRBD2	TRBV6-4	TGTGCCAGCAGTGTATCCGGGAGGCCTTACACCGGGGAGCTGTTTTTT	CASSVSGRPYTGELFF
few	TRBJ1-2	-	TRBV2	TGTGCCAGCAGGGACGGTATCGGCTATGGCTACACCTTC	CASRDGIGYGYTF
-	TRBJ1-2	TRBD1	TRBV11-2	TGTGCCAGCAGCTTACTACAGGGGCCGCGTTCCAGCTACACCTTC	CASSLLQGPRSSYTF
-	TRBJ1-5	TRBD1	TRBV19	TGTGCCAGTAGTCCCATAGGGGGACAGGGGAGAGGACAGCCCCAGCATTTT	CASSPIGGQGRGQPQHF
-	TRBJ2-2	-	TRBV12-3/TRBV12-4	TGTGCCAGCAGCCCGGGCCCGGGGGTCACCGGGGAGCTGTTTTTT	CASSPGPGVTGELFF
-	TRBJ2-7	-	TRBV11-2	TGTGCCAGCAGCTTACCCGGGGACGCCGGAAGGGAGCAGTACTTC	CASSLPGDAGREQYF